These 10 T cell receptor beta chains originate from one sample sequenced in a study of T cells in Graves' hyperthyroidism and ophthalmopathy. TCR beta CDR3 regions were amplified from RNA transcripts. In the first-round RT-PCR of the TCR CDR3, the HTBI primer set was used. MiXCR was run by TCRdb on the multiplex PCR reads, yielding one entry per CDR3 protein. The repertoire consists of nearly 600,000 distinct CDR3 sequences, with about 15% occurring once and the leading ten covering roughly 6.2%. What was sequenced was blood. These receptors were obtained from a woman aged 30 to 39 with Graves' hyperthyroidism that later progressed to Graves' ophthalmopathy.

In its sample, this clonotype was seen many times. This chain joins TRBV20-1 and TRBJ1-5; D is ambiguous. Germline V CDR1 and CDR2: DFQATT, SNEGSKA (reference sequence). The CDR3 sequence is 16 residues long. Deletions cut 0 bases from V and 3 bases from J, with 15 bases between. This CDR3 is CSARDLRSEYNQPQHF. CDR3 in DNA: TGCAGTGCTAGAGATTTAAGGTCAGAATACAATCAGCCCCAGCATTTT.

The chain is built from TRBV28 and TRBJ2-7; TRBD2 matches at 10 bases. The CDR3 spans 18 residues. CDR1 is MDHEN, CDR2 SYDVKM, per germline. J lost 3 bases, V lost 5 bases, and 16 bases had no gene match. For the CDR3, the DNA is TGTGCCAGCAGTCCGCCCCCCGGGACTAGCGAGACATTCTACGAGCAGTACTTC. Its protein product is CASSPPPGTSETFYEQYF.

This clonotype was found many times. The chain joins TRBV6-1 to TRBJ2-1, with 9 bases aligning to TRBD2. The CDR3 is 15 amino acids. The germline CDR1 and CDR2 sequences are MNHNS and SASEGT. Losses at the gene ends were 6 bases for V and 1 base for J; bases not matched to a gene: 4. The CDR3 sequence: CASRTSGASYNEQFF. The DNA of the CDR3 is TGTGCCAGCAGGACTAGCGGAGCTTCCTACAATGAGCAGTTCTTC.

This clonotype came up a few times. The rearrangement joins TRBV7-9 to TRBJ2-5; D is perhaps TRBD1 (6 bases). The CDR3 covers 17 residues. Germline V lookup: CDR1 SEHNR, CDR2 FQNEAQ (reference sequence). Trimming removed 5 bases from V and 2 bases from J, with 21 bases in between. CDR3 loop: CASSPDPFRGNQETQYF. The CDR3, as DNA: TGTGCCAGCAGCCCCGATCCCTTCAGGGGAAATCAAGAGACCCAGTACTTC. Using reference TRBV7-9 and TRBJ2-5 for the parts outside the CDR3, the full variable domain is DTGVSQNPRHKITKRGQNVTFRCDPISEHNRLYWYRQTLGQGPEFLTYFQNEAQLEKSRLLSDRFSAERPKGSFSTLEIQRTEQGDSAMYLCASSPDPFRGNQETQYFGPGTRLLVL.

The chain uses TRBV18 and TRBJ1-1; D is unclear. This CDR3 has 15 residues. The V gene's germline CDR1 is KGHSH and CDR2 LQKENI. V was cut by 4 bases and J by 1 base, with 13 bases left in between. The CDR3 protein is CASSLPGGRNTEAFF. The CDR3 DNA sequence: TGTGCCAGCTCACTTCCGGGAGGGAGGAACACTGAAGCTTTCTTT.

The rearrangement joins TRBV20-1 to TRBJ2-4; the match to TRBD2 covers 9 bases. The V gene end was trimmed by 1 base and the J gene end by 10 bases; junction bases not matched to a gene: 5. Germline CDR1 reads DFQATT; CDR2 reads SNEGSKA (reference sequence). There are 13 residues in the CDR3. The CDR3 protein is CSARVPSGEIQYF. The CDR3 region has the DNA TGCAGTGCTAGAGTTCCTAGCGGGGAAATTCAGTACTTC.

This clonotype was recorded at least ten times. This chain joins TRBV24-1 and TRBJ2-1; D is perhaps TRBD1 (6 bases). V shed 3 bases and J shed 6 bases, with 23 bases lying between them. The germline CDR1 and CDR2 sequences are KGHDR and SFDVKD. The CDR3 is made up of 18 amino acids. The CDR3 region is CATSDPDRTVFGSNEQFF. The DNA of the CDR3 is TGTGCCACCAGTGATCCAGACAGGACAGTTTTTGGGAGCAATGAGCAGTTCTTC.

This clonotype was detected only a few times. This rearrangement joins TRBV7-2 to TRBJ2-3; 7 nucleotides align to TRBD2. The CDR3 runs to 15 residues. The trim removed 3 bases at V and 2 bases at J, leaving 5 bases unmatched. CDR1 and CDR2 from the germline V gene are SGHTA and FQGNSA. The CDR3 DNA sequence: TGTGCCAGCAGCTTGGGAGGGAGGGCCACAGATACGCAGTATTTT. Its protein product is CASSLGGRATDTQYF.

This clonotype was recorded many times. The chain recombines TRBV28 with TRBJ2-3; TRBD2 aligns across 7 bases. The V gene's germline CDR1 is MDHEN and CDR2 SYDVKM. The CDR3 sequence is 14 residues long. Losses at the gene ends were 7 bases for V and 1 base for J; bases not matched to a gene: 5. The CDR3 DNA follows: TGTGCCAGCAAACCAGCGGGACGCACAGATACGCAGTATTTT. Translated: CASKPAGRTDTQYF.

This clonotype was seen repeatedly, ten times or more. CDR3 in amino acids: CASSMWTRAGEQYF. CDR3 DNA sequence: TGTGCCAGCAGCATGTGGACACGGGCGGGCGAGCAGTACTTC. V gene TRBV7-2 combines with J gene TRBJ2-7, with D perhaps given as TRBD1 or TRBD2 (5 bases each). The CDR3 is 14 residues long. Germline values: CDR1 SGHTA, CDR2 FQGNSA. Trimming removed 5 bases at V and 6 bases at J, with 17 bases between.